A single sample gave rise to the 22 T cell receptor beta chains below, sequenced in a study of blood T cells in healthy people across ages. The second PCR ran about 6 to 12 cycles with a sample-barcoded 5' primer and J-beta primers. TCRdb independently ran MiXCR on the 5' RACE reads; one entry per CDR3 protein. The sample shows some 800,000 distinct CDR3 sequences, 20% to 25% of them seen only once. These data were also reused for a study on T cells of mothers and their children.

Sequencing was done on a sample of blood. The receptors derive from a boy younger than 18 in good health.

A few counts support this clonotype. V is TRBV3-1 and J is TRBJ1-4; D gene ambiguous. Per germline, CDR1 LGHDT and CDR2 YNNKEL (reference sequence). The ends were cut back, 1 base at V and 4 bases at J, with 4 bases in the middle. The CDR3 runs to 13 residues. DNA for the CDR3: TGTGCCAGCAGCCAAGCCCGTAATGAAAAACTGTTTTTT. It translates to CASSQARNEKLFF.

A few counts support this clonotype. The V call is TRBV20-1, the J call TRBJ1-3; the match to TRBD1 covers 8 bases. The V segment lost 5 bases and the J segment 3 bases; nucleotides outside the gene matches: 12. CDR3 length: 16 residues. Germline V lookup: CDR1 DFQATT, CDR2 SNEGSKA (reference sequence). CDR3 in amino acids: CSAEDPGQAGGNTIYF. The DNA for the CDR3 is TGCAGTGCTGAGGATCCGGGACAGGCTGGTGGAAACACCATATATTTT.

The chain has TRBV20-1 and TRBJ2-7; D possibly corresponds to TRBD1 (6 bases). CDR3 length equals 12 residues. The germline CDR1 and CDR2 sequences are DFQATT and SNEGSKA (reference sequence). Trimming took 7 bases from V and 3 from J, leaving 13 bases between them. Here the CDR3 reads CSGKNRDYEQYF. In DNA, the CDR3 is TGCAGTGGGAAAAACAGGGACTACGAGCAGTACTTC.

The table lists this clonotype with a few counts. The chain uses TRBV6-6 and TRBJ1-4; D gene unclear. Germline V gives CDR1 MNHNY, CDR2 SVGAGI (reference sequence). CDR3 length equals 16 residues. Trimming pared 2 bases from V and 7 bases from J, leaving 17 bases between. This chain's CDR3 is CASSYPPGPKGEKLFF. The DNA of the CDR3 is TGTGCCAGCAGTTACCCACCAGGTCCCAAGGGTGAAAAACTGTTTTTT.

This clonotype was observed a few times. CDR3 protein: CASSYRGWSIQYF. The CDR3 DNA is TGTGCCAGCAGTTACCGGGGATGGAGCATTCAGTACTTC. V usage is TRBV6-2 or TRBV6-3 and J usage is TRBJ2-4; D may be TRBD2 (5 bases). This CDR3 is built from 13 residues. The V gene's germline CDR1 is MNHEY and CDR2 SVGEGT. The V end was cut by 2 bases, the J end by 9 bases, with 11 bases between.

This clonotype has a handful of counts. This rearrangement joins TRBV20-1 to TRBJ1-2; TRBD1 agrees at 7 bases. Germline V gene sequence: CDR1 DFQATT, CDR2 SNEGSKA (reference sequence). Trimming at V came to 4 bases and at J to 3 bases, leaving 2 bases not matched to a gene. The CDR3 runs 12 residues. The CDR3 DNA follows: TGCAGTGCTATCGGGACAGACTATGGCTACACCTTC. This encodes CSAIGTDYGYTF.

This clonotype was seen more than once but under ten times. The V and J genes are TRBV21-1 and TRBJ2-7; the table names TRBD1, a call not compared with the DNA. TRBV21-1 has pseudogene status. The CDR3 contains 14 residues. The CDR3 loop is CASSQPGPPTEQYF. Here the CDR3 DNA reads TGTGCCAGCAGCCAACCGGGACCCCCGACCGAGCAGTACTTC.

This clonotype came up a few times. The chain combines TRBV7-9 with TRBJ2-1; D gene uncertain. The germline V and J ends were trimmed by 5 bases and 4 bases, with 12 bases remaining between them. Germline loops: CDR1 SEHNR, CDR2 FQNEAQ (reference sequence). The CDR3 spans 14 residues. The CDR3 protein is CASSPEPSYNEQFF. CDR3 DNA sequence: TGTGCCAGCAGCCCTGAACCATCATACAATGAGCAGTTCTTC.

This chain links TRBV20-1 with TRBJ2-5; 7 bases are shared with TRBD2. The J call may be mistaken, given a closer DNA end match to TRBJ2-7. Per the germline V gene, CDR1 is DFQATT and CDR2 is SNEGSKA (reference sequence). The CDR3 runs 14 residues. The CDR3 reads CSAPKGAGIYEQYF. In nucleotides, the CDR3 is TGCAGTGCTCCTAAGGGAGCGGGGATCTACGAGCAGTACTTC.

The chain has TRBV29-1 and TRBJ1-1, with D tentatively TRBD1 (6 bases). The CDR3 is 15 residues long. Per the germline V gene, CDR1 is SQVTM and CDR2 is ANQGSEA. V lost 7 bases, J lost 1 base, and 19 bases lay in between. The CDR3 sequence: CSAKRDTRENTEAFF. For the CDR3, the DNA is TGCAGCGCGAAAAGGGACACGCGGGAGAACACTGAAGCTTTCTTT.

The rearrangement uses TRBV27 and TRBJ2-7, with a possible D match to TRBD2 (6 bases). V was trimmed by 5 bases and J by 0 bases, leaving 11 bases between them. The CDR3 covers 14 residues. Per germline, CDR1 MNHEY and CDR2 SMNVEV (reference sequence). CDR3: CASSPGSISYEQYF. CDR3 DNA: TGTGCCAGCAGTCCCGGGAGTATCTCCTACGAGCAGTACTTC.

This clonotype came up a few times. V is TRBV20-1 and J is TRBJ2-1; 9 nucleotides line up with TRBD2. Unmatched junction bases numbered 14, after V lost 5 bases and J lost 9 bases. The CDR3 runs 15 residues. Germline V gene data show CDR1 as DFQATT and CDR2 as SNEGSKA (reference sequence). The CDR3 loop reads CSALVWREGQGEQFF. The CDR3 DNA reads TGCAGTGCTCTAGTGTGGCGGGAGGGCCAGGGTGAGCAGTTCTTC.

The V and J genes are TRBV10-3 and TRBJ2-5; 7 positions agree with TRBD2. The CDR3 sequence is 15 residues long. Germline loops: CDR1 ENHRY, CDR2 SYGVKD. J lost 2 bases, V lost 1 base, and 4 bases had no gene match. The CDR3 region has the DNA TGTGCCATCAGTGAGTGGGCTAGCGGACAAGAGACCCAGTACTTC. The encoded protein is CAISEWASGQETQYF.

As concerns this clonotype: Given a much more abundant clone one base away, this may be a read error. CDR3 region: CASSTGQGHNEHFF. The CDR3, as DNA: TGTGCCAGCAGCACTGGACAGGGTCACAATGAGCATTTCTTC. The chain combines TRBV7-3 with TRBJ2-5, with 8 bases matching TRBD1. Germline CDR1 and CDR2: SGHTA and FQGTGA. The CDR3 is made up of 14 amino acids.

V is TRBV24-1 and J is TRBJ1-4, with D tentatively TRBD1 (5 bases). The CDR3 runs 16 residues. The germline V and J ends were trimmed by 3 bases and 5 bases, with 15 bases remaining between them. Germline CDR1 and CDR2: KGHDR and SFDVKD. The CDR3: CATSDADPGRNEKLFF. As DNA, the CDR3 is TGTGCCACCAGTGATGCGGACCCGGGACGCAATGAAAAACTGTTTTTT.

The chain combines TRBV7-2 with TRBJ1-2; TRBD1 matches at 7 bases. From germline, CDR1 is SGHTA and CDR2 FQGNSA. V trimming: 1 base; J trimming: 5 bases; junction bases outside the gene matches: 7. This CDR3 spans 15 amino acids. This CDR3 reads CASSLGWTGMYGYTF. For the CDR3, the DNA is TGTGCCAGCAGCTTAGGTTGGACAGGAATGTATGGCTACACCTTC. Drawing the rest from reference TRBV7-2 and TRBJ1-2, the complete variable domain is GAGVSQSPSNKVTEKGKDVELRCDPISGHTALYWYRQSLGQGLEFLIYFQGNSAPDKSGLPSDRFSAERTGGSVSTLTIQRTQQEDSAVYLCASSLGWTGMYGYTFGSGTRLTVV.

The chain is built from TRBV3-1 and TRBJ2-2, with D perhaps matching TRBD2 (5 bases). V was clipped by 2 bases and J by 8 bases, with 12 bases between them. Germline V CDR1 and CDR2: LGHDT, YNNKEL (reference sequence). This CDR3 region has 14 residues. In nucleotides, the CDR3 is TGTGCCAGCAGCCAACTAGCCCCATTAGGGGAGCTGTTTTTT. Translated: CASSQLAPLGELFF.

V and J are TRBV20-1 and TRBJ2-5; 8 nucleotides line up with TRBD2. The CDR3 has 13 amino acids. Germline CDR1 reads DFQATT; CDR2 reads SNEGSKA (reference sequence). V was pared by 5 bases and J by 5 bases, with 7 bases of the junction left unmatched. The CDR3 reads CSAESGSVETQYF. In DNA form, the CDR3 reads TGCAGTGCTGAAAGCGGGAGCGTCGAGACCCAGTACTTC.

This clonotype came up a few times. The V call is TRBV20-1, the J call TRBJ2-5; maybe TRBD2 (5 bases). This CDR3 is built from 13 residues. Trimming stripped 2 bases from V and 10 bases from J, with 17 bases between. Germline CDR1 is DFQATT and CDR2 is SNEGSKA (reference sequence). The CDR3 sequence: CSARPGVDGDQYF. Here the CDR3 DNA reads TGCAGTGCTAGACCCGGGGTGGACGGGGACCAGTACTTC.

This clonotype turned up a few times. This chain joins TRBV20-1 and TRBJ1-2; D gene unclear. The germline CDR1 and CDR2 sequences are DFQATT and SNEGSKA (reference sequence). The ends were cut back, 6 bases at V and 8 bases at J, with 13 bases in the middle. The CDR3 sequence is 11 residues long. The CDR3 region has the DNA TGCAGTGCCCCTACGGGGATCGGCTACACCTTC. It codes for CSAPTGIGYTF.

V is TRBV7-9 and J is TRBJ2-2; 8 bases map to TRBD1. The J segment lost 0 bases and the V segment lost 5 bases, leaving 8 bases of the junction unmatched. CDR3 length: 17 residues. Germline CDR1 is SEHNR and CDR2 is FQNEAQ (reference sequence). CDR3 sequence reads: CASSPRMDRANTGELFF. The CDR3 DNA reads as TGTGCCAGCAGCCCCCGGATGGACAGGGCGAACACCGGGGAGCTGTTTTTT. Using reference TRBV7-9 and TRBJ2-2 for the parts outside the CDR3, the full variable domain is DTGVSQNPRHKITKRGQNVTFRCDPISEHNRLYWYRQTLGQGPEFLTYFQNEAQLEKSRLLSDRFSAERPKGSFSTLEIQRTEQGDSAMYLCASSPRMDRANTGELFFGEGSRLTVL.

This clonotype was detected only a few times. This rearrangement joins TRBV29-1 to TRBJ2-7; TRBD1 matches at 7 bases. Trimming cost V 7 bases and J 2 bases; bases outside gene matches: 8. Germline-derived CDR1 and CDR2 are SQVTM and ANQGSEA. This CDR3 is 13 amino acids long. In DNA form, the CDR3 reads TGCAGCGCCGAAACAGGGGCACCCTACGAGCAGTACTTC. Residues: CSAETGAPYEQYF.